The 27 T cell receptor beta chains listed next were all sequenced from one sample in a study of blood T cell repertoires in COVID-19. Here immunoSEQ multiplex PCR was the method, and the copy in TCRdb shows in-frame clones only, minus some. The profile shows about 74,000 clones, more than 70% of them singletons. Sequencing was carried out using peripheral blood. The source is a man in his 70s with active or convalescent COVID-19.

V gene TRBV4-1 combines with J gene TRBJ1-1, with TRBD1 matching 7 bases. This CDR3 comprises 16 residues. Germline V gene sequence: CDR1 MGHRA, CDR2 YSYEKL. The trim removed 4 bases at V and 4 bases at J, leaving 12 bases unmatched. The CDR3 here is CASSPPNLRGITEAFF. In DNA, the CDR3 is TGCGCCAGCAGCCCCCCCAACCTCAGGGGGATCACTGAAGCTTTCTTT.

V is TRBV5-1 and J is TRBJ2-5; 8 bases fit TRBD1. This CDR3 has 16 residues. Germline CDR1 and CDR2: SGHRS and YFSETQ. The V segment lost 3 bases and the J segment 3 bases; nucleotides outside the gene matches: 10. This CDR3 reads CASSWGDRIGKETQYF. Written as DNA, the CDR3 is TGCGCCAGCAGCTGGGGGGACAGGATTGGGAAAGAGACCCAGTACTTC. Combining the CDR3 with reference TRBV5-1 and TRBJ2-5 gives the whole variable domain KAGVTQTPRYLIKTRGQQVTLSCSPISGHRSVSWYQQTPGQGLQFLFEYFSETQRNKGNFPGRFSGRQFSNSRSEMNVSTLELGDSALYLCASSWGDRIGKETQYFGPGTRLLVL.

The chain carries TRBV3-1 (or the pseudogene TRBV3-2) and TRBJ2-7; perhaps TRBD2 as D (5 bases). CDR1 and CDR2 (germline): LGHDT, YNNKEL (reference sequence). The CDR3 spans 14 residues. Deletions cut 3 bases from V and 7 bases from J, with 16 bases between. The CDR3 is CASSHYQPGLEQYF. In DNA, the CDR3 is TGTGCCAGCAGCCACTATCAGCCGGGGTTGGAGCAGTACTTC.

The genes are TRBV7-6 and TRBJ1-1, with TRBD1 matching over 7 bases. V lost 1 base and J lost 6; bases outside the gene matches: 11. The length of the CDR3 is 16 residues. Germline loops: CDR1 SGHVS, CDR2 FNYEAQ. CDR3 nucleotides: TGTGCCAGCAGCTTAGTGACGGGACAGTTGGGGGCTGAAGCTTTCTTT. This translates into CASSLVTGQLGAEAFF.

V is TRBV14 and J is TRBJ1-2; TRBD1 matches at 9 bases. From germline, CDR1 is SGHDN and CDR2 FVKESK. There are 15 residues in the CDR3. Unmatched junction bases numbered 6, after V lost 0 bases and J lost 7 bases. Here the CDR3 reads CASSQDVDRGTGYTF. DNA for the CDR3: TGTGCCAGCAGCCAAGATGTGGACAGGGGAACTGGCTACACCTTC.

The CDR3 here is CASSPKGTEAFF. CDR3 coding DNA: TGTGCCAGCAGCCCCAAGGGGACTGAAGCTTTCTTT. V usage is TRBV27 and J usage is TRBJ1-1; D possibly corresponds to TRBD1 (5 bases). Trimming took 6 bases from V and 5 from J, leaving 10 bases between them. The CDR3 is made up of 12 amino acids. The V gene's germline CDR1 is MNHEY and CDR2 SMNVEV (reference sequence).

The genes are TRBV28 and TRBJ1-5; TRBD1 might be the D (5 bases). The germline gives CDR1 MDHEN, CDR2 SYDVKM. The CDR3 consists of 12 residues. The V end lost 6 bases, the J end lost 3 bases, and 6 bases lay between the germline ends. DNA of the CDR3: TGTGCCAGCAGGGGGCCCAATCAGCCCCAGCATTTT. Translated, it gives CASRGPNQPQHF. Combining the CDR3 with reference TRBV28 and TRBJ1-5 gives the whole variable domain DVKVTQSSRYLVKRTGEKVFLECVQDMDHENMFWYRQDPGLGLRLIYFSYDVKMKEKGDIPEGYSVSREKKERFSLILESASTNQTSMYLCASRGPNQPQHFGDGTRLSIL.

The chain combines TRBV7-2 with TRBJ1-6, with a tentative D call TRBD1 (6 bases). Germline lookup yields CDR1 SGHTA and CDR2 FQGNSA. The CDR3 length is 14 residues. The germline V and J ends were trimmed by 6 bases and 7 bases, with 13 bases remaining between them. In nucleotides, the CDR3 is TGTGCCAGCAGACTTAGACAGGAGAATTCACCCCTCCACTTT. Its protein product is CASRLRQENSPLHF. The full variable domain, completed using reference TRBV7-2 and TRBJ1-6, is GAGVSQSPSNKVTEKGKDVELRCDPISGHTALYWYRQSLGQGLEFLIYFQGNSAPDKSGLPSDRFSAERTGGSVSTLTIQRTQQEDSAVYLCASRLRQENSPLHFGNGTRLTVT.

CDR3 protein: CASSNRTGELFF. CDR3 sequence (DNA): TGTGCCAGCTCAAACAGGACCGGGGAGCTGTTTTTT. The chain combines TRBV18 with TRBJ2-2, with D tentatively TRBD1 (5 bases). CDR3 length: 12 amino acids. CDR1 is KGHSH, CDR2 LQKENI, per germline. With 5 bases removed from V and 5 bases from J, the gap between germline ends came to 6 bases.

The chain is built from TRBV7-8 and TRBJ2-1; D might be TRBD2 (6 bases). Germline-derived CDR1 and CDR2 are SGHVS and FQNEAQ. With 2 bases removed from V and 3 bases from J, the gap between germline ends came to 14 bases. The CDR3 covers 16 residues. The chain's CDR3 is CASSLRDSAGYNEQFF. CDR3 sequence (DNA): TGTGCCAGCAGCTTAAGGGACTCCGCAGGCTACAATGAGCAGTTCTTC.

This chain links TRBV6-5 with TRBJ1-2; tentative D call: TRBD1 (5 bases). The CDR3 is made up of 12 amino acids. The V end was cut by 7 bases, the J end by 6 bases, with 12 bases between. The V gene's germline CDR1 is MNHEY and CDR2 SVGAGI. CDR3 sequence (DNA): TGTGCCAGCACCTGGTCAGGGAATGGCTACACCTTC. Its protein product is CASTWSGNGYTF.

J is TRBJ2-5 and V is TRBV9, with TRBD2 as a possible D gene (5 bases). CDR3 length: 14 residues. V was shortened by 2 bases and J by 5 bases, with 13 bases between the two germline ends. Germline V lookup: CDR1 SGDLS, CDR2 YYNGEE. This chain's CDR3 is CASSVPRDLETQYF. The CDR3 nucleotides are TGTGCCAGCAGCGTTCCGAGGGATTTGGAGACCCAGTACTTC.

This chain connects TRBV27 to TRBJ1-5; D remains ambiguous. Trimming shortened V by 3 bases and J by 7 bases, and 13 bases separated the two germline ends. CDR1 MNHEY and CDR2 SMNVEV come from the germline V gene (reference sequence). The CDR3 runs to 14 residues. CDR3 sequence reads: CASSFSSSLQPQHF. Written as DNA, the CDR3 is TGTGCCAGCAGTTTTAGCTCCTCATTGCAGCCCCAGCATTTT.

The chain carries TRBV12-3 or TRBV12-4 and TRBJ2-5; 8 positions agree with TRBD2. CDR3 length: 12 amino acids. Unmatched junction bases numbered 2, after V lost 7 bases and J lost 4 bases. This CDR3 reads CASTLAGETQYF. In DNA, the CDR3 is TGTGCCAGCACCCTAGCGGGAGAGACCCAGTACTTC.

This clone has more than one count but fewer than ten. The J gene is TRBJ1-2, the V gene TRBV6-4, with D possibly TRBD1 on 6 matching bases. The CDR3 spans 13 residues. Per germline, CDR1 MRHNA and CDR2 SNTAGT. Trimming stripped 1 base from V and 7 bases from J, with 10 bases between. The CDR3 nucleotides are TGTGCCAGCAGTGACTGGGGGCAGAGTGGCTACACCTTC. It encodes CASSDWGQSGYTF.

This chain uses TRBV2 with TRBJ1-6, with a weak D call TRBD1 (5 bases). Germline-derived CDR1 and CDR2 are SNHLY and FYNNEI. The CDR3 runs to 13 residues. Trimming stripped 3 bases from V and 6 bases from J, with 6 bases between. Here the CDR3 DNA reads TGTGCCAGCAGTGACAGGGCTAATTCACCCCTCCACTTT. This codes for CASSDRANSPLHF.

This chain uses TRBV7-2 with TRBJ2-1; D might be TRBD2 (5 bases). The length of the CDR3 is 15 residues. The V end lost 5 bases, the J end lost 2 bases, and 13 bases lay between the germline ends. Germline-derived CDR1 and CDR2 are SGHTA and FQGNSA. CDR3 amino acids: CASSKLVGPYNEQFF. The CDR3 bases are TGTGCCAGCAGCAAACTAGTAGGGCCCTACAATGAGCAGTTCTTC.

This rearrangement joins TRBV2 to TRBJ2-5; 16 bases are shared with TRBD2. Germline V gene sequence: CDR1 SNHLY, CDR2 FYNNEI. The CDR3 has 18 residues. Unmatched junction bases numbered 14, after V lost 7 bases and J lost 6 bases. The CDR3 coding sequence is TGTGCCAGCAAATCAGGGACTAGCGGGGGGGCCATGGGTCAGACCCAGTACTTC. Encoded protein: CASKSGTSGGAMGQTQYF.

The chain joins TRBV6-1 to TRBJ2-5, with 7 bases aligning to TRBD2. The CDR3 sequence is 12 residues long. V trimming: 3 bases; J trimming: 5 bases; junction bases outside the gene matches: 0. Germline V lookup: CDR1 MNHNS, CDR2 SASEGT. The CDR3 protein is CASSEGGETQYF. CDR3 in DNA: TGTGCCAGCAGTGAGGGAGGGGAGACCCAGTACTTC.

The V and J genes are TRBV11-1 and TRBJ2-5; 7 bases align to TRBD1. The V gene end was trimmed by 5 bases and the J gene end by 5 bases; junction bases not matched to a gene: 14. CDR1 is SGHAT, CDR2 FQDESV, per germline (reference sequence). The CDR3 has 16 residues. CDR3 protein: CASSVVRGIGSETQYF. DNA of the CDR3: TGTGCCAGCAGCGTAGTCAGGGGGATTGGCTCGGAGACCCAGTACTTC. Full variable domain (missing parts from reference TRBV11-1 and TRBJ2-5): EAEVAQSPRYKITEKSQAVAFWCDPISGHATLYWYRQILGQGPELLVQFQDESVVDDSQLPKDRFSAERLKGVDSTLKIQPAELGDSAMYLCASSVVRGIGSETQYFGPGTRLLVL.

The genes are TRBV4-2 and TRBJ1-1; tentatively, D is TRBD1 (6 bases). The V gene's germline CDR1 is LGHNA and CDR2 YNFKEQ. CDR3 size: 16 residues. With 0 bases removed from V and 0 bases from J, the gap between germline ends came to 11 bases. The chain's CDR3 is CASSQEMGDMNTEAFF. The CDR3 DNA is TGTGCCAGCAGCCAAGAAATGGGGGACATGAACACTGAAGCTTTCTTT.

This CDR3 is CATEGSTDTQYF. The CDR3 nucleotides are TGTGCCACCGAGGGAAGCACAGATACGCAGTATTTT. V usage is TRBV24-1 and J usage is TRBJ2-3; weak D call: TRBD2 (5 bases). The CDR3 is made up of 12 amino acids. Germline CDR1 is KGHDR and CDR2 is SFDVKD. Between the trimmed V and J ends, which lost 9 bases and 0 bases, there was a span of 6 bases.

V gene TRBV6-5 combines with J gene TRBJ1-5; tentatively, D is TRBD1 (5 bases). Germline values: CDR1 MNHEY, CDR2 SVGAGI. The CDR3 is made up of 13 amino acids. V was shortened by 6 bases and J by 5 bases, with 11 bases between the two germline ends. The CDR3 DNA is TGTGCCAGCAGCATGGGGGACTATCAGCCCCAGCATTTT. This encodes CASSMGDYQPQHF.

The chain links TRBV5-4 to TRBJ1-2, with 7 bases that match TRBD1. The CDR3 sequence is 13 residues long. The junction had 4 bases not matched to a gene; V was cut back by 5 bases and J by 3 bases. The germline V gene has CDR1 SGHNT and CDR2 YYREEE (reference sequence). The CDR3 loop reads CASRSTGDYGYTF. CDR3 in DNA: TGTGCCAGCAGGTCCACAGGGGACTATGGCTACACCTTC. Full variable domain (rest looked up from reference TRBV5-4 and TRBJ1-2): ETGVTQSPTHLIKTRGQQVTLRCSSQSGHNTVSWYQQALGQGPQFIFQYYREEENGRGNFPPRFSGLQFPNYSSELNVNALELDDSALYLCASRSTGDYGYTFGSGTRLTVV.

This chain connects TRBV18 to TRBJ2-1; D unresolved. The V gene lost 0 bases and the J gene lost 2 bases, with 14 bases spanning the gap. CDR1 and CDR2 (germline): KGHSH, LQKENI. This CDR3 contains 17 residues. The CDR3 DNA sequence: TGTGCCAGCTCACCACCGGGCTCACGGCTAACCTACAATGAGCAGTTCTTC. Translation gives CASSPPGSRLTYNEQFF.

V gene TRBV28 combines with J gene TRBJ1-6; TRBD1 agrees at 10 bases. The CDR3 totals 16 residues. Germline CDR1 is MDHEN and CDR2 is SYDVKM. After removal of 4 bases from V and 9 bases from J, the junction contained 9 bases not matched to a gene. The CDR3 here is CASSSMTGGRISPLHF. CDR3 coding DNA: TGTGCCAGCAGTTCCATGACAGGGGGCCGGATTTCACCCCTCCACTTT.

The chain combines TRBV6-1 with TRBJ2-7; tentative D call: TRBD1 (6 bases). CDR1 is MNHNS and CDR2 is SASEGT in the germline V gene. V shed 1 base and J shed 3 bases, with 10 bases lying between them. The CDR3 runs to 14 residues. As DNA, the CDR3 is TGTGCCAGCAGTGAAGTACAGGGTGGCTACGAGCAGTACTTC. Its translation: CASSEVQGGYEQYF.